This passage covers 8 T cell receptor beta chains from one sample sequenced in a study of control samples from healthy donors and cancer patients. The repertoire was sequenced with immunoSEQ multiplex PCR; TCRdb's copy has only in-frame clones and lacks some. The sample holds some 110,000 clones, approximately 83% seen once. The material sequenced was blood. These receptors came from a woman between 45 and 60 years old in good health.

The chain combines TRBV6-5 with TRBJ2-1; D not certain. V shed 0 bases and J shed 4 bases, with 7 bases lying between them. The CDR3 contains 14 residues. Germline loops: CDR1 MNHEY, CDR2 SVGAGI. The CDR3 protein is CASSYSAIYNEQFF. The CDR3 DNA follows: TGTGCCAGCAGTTACTCTGCTATATACAATGAGCAGTTCTTC.

This clone has only one observation. This chain connects TRBV2 to TRBJ2-3, with D maybe TRBD2 (5 bases). The CDR3 totals 14 residues. V was cut by 4 bases and J by 5 bases, with 13 bases left in between. Germline CDR1 SNHLY, CDR2 FYNNEI. CDR3 sequence: CASSVPRSGDTQYF. CDR3 DNA: TGTGCCAGCAGTGTCCCTAGGAGCGGAGATACGCAGTATTTT.

V usage is TRBV11-2 and J usage is TRBJ2-6, with 8 bases that match TRBD1. This CDR3 has 15 amino acids. V lost 3 bases to trimming and J lost 2 bases; unmatched junction nucleotides: 0. CDR1 SGHAT and CDR2 FQNNGV come from the germline V gene. This CDR3 reads CASSLGQAGANVLTF. Here the CDR3 DNA reads TGTGCCAGCAGCTTGGGACAGGCTGGGGCCAACGTCCTGACTTTC.

The J gene is TRBJ1-5, the V gene TRBV28; D is ambiguous. CDR1 MDHEN and CDR2 SYDVKM come from the germline V gene. V was pared by 11 bases and J by 2 bases, with 10 bases between. The CDR3 length is 12 residues. CDR3 residues: CALGNGNQPQHF. CDR3 in DNA: TGTGCCCTAGGGAACGGCAATCAGCCCCAGCATTTT.

The chain is built from TRBV19 and TRBJ1-6; D gene unclear. V was pared by 8 bases and J by 2 bases, with 10 bases between. Germline V gene sequence: CDR1 LNHDA, CDR2 SQIVND (reference sequence). CDR3 length: 14 residues. CDR3 sequence: CASAAQAYNSPLHF. The CDR3 DNA reads TGTGCCAGTGCGGCCCAGGCCTATAATTCACCCCTCCACTTT. The whole variable domain, filled in from reference TRBV19 and TRBJ1-6, reads DGGITQSPKYLFRKEGQNVTLSCEQNLNHDAMYWYRQDPGQGLRLIYYSQIVNDFQKGDIAEGYSVSREKKESFPLTVTSAQKNPTAFYLCASAAQAYNSPLHFGNGTRLTVT.

This rearrangement joins TRBV3-1 (or the pseudogene TRBV3-2) to TRBJ1-5; no reliable D call. The CDR3 length is 15 residues. Trimming took off 1 base at V and 1 base at J, with 8 bases between the two ends. CDR1 and CDR2 (germline): LGHDT, YNNKEL (reference sequence). CDR3 nucleotide sequence: TGTGCCAGCAGCCAAGTGTTCGGGAGCAATCAGCCCCAGCATTTT. Translating it yields CASSQVFGSNQPQHF.

The chain is built from TRBV4-1 and TRBJ2-3; 7 bases are a match to TRBD1. The CDR3 consists of 14 residues. V lost 3 bases, J lost 4 bases, and 4 bases stayed unmatched. Germline V gene lookup returns CDR1 MGHRA and CDR2 YSYEKL. Here the CDR3 DNA reads TGCGCCAGCAGCCACAGGGGGTTCGCAGATACGCAGTATTTT. Protein: CASSHRGFADTQYF.

To note about this clone: This may come from a read error, since a much larger clone is one base off. The chain has TRBV4-3 and TRBJ1-1; tentatively, D is TRBD1 (5 bases). CDR1 LGHNA and CDR2 YSLEER come from the germline V gene. Trimming took off 3 bases at V and 4 bases at J, with 15 bases between the two ends. CDR3 size: 15 residues. This chain's CDR3 is CASSHEAGVGTEAFF. The CDR3 DNA is TGCGCCAGCAGCCACGAGGCGGGGGTAGGCACTGAAGCTTTCTTT.